This TCR beta chain was captured by sequencing in a study of blood T cell repertoires in COVID-19. Everyone who took part was roughly 18 to 89 years old, and they came from 24 US areas. The CDR3 covers 16 residues. Germline V gene data show CDR1 as MNHNS and CDR2 as SASEGT. Unmatched junction bases numbered 8, after V lost 2 bases and J lost 3 bases. The repertoire was sequenced with immunoSEQ multiplex PCR; TCRdb's copy has only in-frame clones and lacks some. Of about 270,000 clones listed, more than 80% were seen once; the top ten hold approximately 2.5%. The chain uses TRBV6-1 and TRBJ2-3; TRBD2 matches 7 bases. Specimen: PBMCs or T cells enriched from blood (not recorded which). This TCR derives from a woman between 18 and 29 years old who had recovered from COVID-19. This chain's CDR3 is CASSEYGLGGTDTQYF. The CDR3 coding sequence is TGTGCCAGCAGTGAATACGGGTTGGGAGGGACAGATACGCAGTATTTT.